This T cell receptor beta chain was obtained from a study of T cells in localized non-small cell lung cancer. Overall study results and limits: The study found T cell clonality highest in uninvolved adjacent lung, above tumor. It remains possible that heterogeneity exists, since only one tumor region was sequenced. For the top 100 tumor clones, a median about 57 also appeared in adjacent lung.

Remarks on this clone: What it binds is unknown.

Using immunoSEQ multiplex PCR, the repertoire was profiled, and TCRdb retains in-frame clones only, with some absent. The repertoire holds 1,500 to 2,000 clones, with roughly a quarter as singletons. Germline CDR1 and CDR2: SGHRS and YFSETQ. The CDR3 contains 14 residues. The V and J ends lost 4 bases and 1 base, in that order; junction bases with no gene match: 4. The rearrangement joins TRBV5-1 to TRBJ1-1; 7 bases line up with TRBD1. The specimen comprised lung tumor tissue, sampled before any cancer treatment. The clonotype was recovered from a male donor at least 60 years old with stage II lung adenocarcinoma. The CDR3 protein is CASSVQGENTEAFF. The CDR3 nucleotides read TGCGCCAGCAGCGTTCAGGGGGAGAACACTGAAGCTTTCTTT.